The 10 T cell receptor beta chains below all came from one sample that was sequenced in a study of technical replicates of blood from a few donors. Generated by immunoSEQ multiplex PCR, the TCRdb table keeps only in-frame clones and is missing some. Of roughly 80,000 clones listed, 90% to 95% are singletons. The sequenced material came from T cells isolated from PBMCs. The source of these receptors is a human donor in good health.

The rearrangement uses TRBV28 and TRBJ2-7; 9 bases align to TRBD1. The CDR3 sequence is 16 residues long. Unmatched junction bases numbered 10, after V lost 6 bases and J lost 1 base. Germline CDR1 is MDHEN and CDR2 is SYDVKM. CDR3 region: CASRSNRGPPSYEQYF. CDR3 bases: TGTGCCAGCAGGTCAAACAGGGGGCCCCCATCCTACGAGCAGTACTTC.

The chain recombines TRBV7-2 with TRBJ2-2; 12 positions match TRBD2. Germline V gene lookup returns CDR1 SGHTA and CDR2 FQGNSA. The J segment lost 6 bases and the V segment lost 3 bases, leaving 5 bases of the junction unmatched. The length of the CDR3 is 16 residues. The DNA of the CDR3 is TGTGCCAGCAGCTTTGCTAGCGGGAGGGTTTCCGGGGAGCTGTTTTTT. This translates into CASSFASGRVSGELFF.

The chain links TRBV11-2 to TRBJ2-2; weak D call: TRBD1 (7 bases). This CDR3 spans 16 amino acids. Germline loops: CDR1 SGHAT, CDR2 FQNNGV. Trimming pared 1 base from V and 5 bases from J, leaving 14 bases between. The CDR3 DNA reads as TGTGCCAGCAGCTTAGTGGGTCAGGGGGGAACCGGGGAGCTGTTTTTT. Protein: CASSLVGQGGTGELFF.

CDR3: CASSWTGFNIQYF. CDR3 bases: TGTGCCAGCAGCTGGACGGGGTTCAACATTCAGTACTTC. This chain uses TRBV11-3 with TRBJ2-4; possible D gene TRBD2, 5 bases. The V gene's germline CDR1 is SGHNT and CDR2 YENEEA. The CDR3 consists of 13 residues. The V end was cut by 4 bases, the J end by 7 bases, with 11 bases between.

V gene TRBV30 combines with J gene TRBJ2-7; TRBD2 agrees at 11 bases. J lost 5 bases, V lost 0 bases, and 9 bases had no gene match. From germline, CDR1 is GTSNPN and CDR2 SVGIG (reference sequence). The length of the CDR3 is 16 residues. As DNA, the CDR3 is TGTGCCTGGAGTGTAGGCCTAGCGGGAGGCTTAGACGAGCAGTACTTC. Encoded protein: CAWSVGLAGGLDEQYF.

The sample holds a few counts of this clone. V and J are TRBV7-2 and TRBJ1-2; unclear D gene. The V and J ends lost 4 bases and 0 bases respectively, with 15 bases between them. The CDR3 extends over 16 amino acids. The germline CDR1 and CDR2 sequences are SGHTA and FQGNSA. CDR3 in DNA: TGTGCCAGCAGCTCCACGAGAGGTCGGGCTAACTATGGCTACACCTTC. Translated: CASSSTRGRANYGYTF.

The V gene is TRBV7-8, the J gene TRBJ1-1; tentative D call: TRBD1 (5 bases). With 7 bases removed from V and 2 bases from J, the gap between germline ends came to 11 bases. The CDR3 loop spans 13 amino acids. Per germline, CDR1 SGHVS and CDR2 FQNEAQ. The CDR3 is CASNPTANTEAFF. CDR3 DNA sequence: TGTGCCAGCAACCCGACAGCCAACACTGAAGCTTTCTTT.

The chain carries TRBV9 and TRBJ2-3; 12 nucleotides match TRBD2. Trimming at V came to 0 bases and at J to 1 base, leaving 6 bases not matched to a gene. The CDR3 extends over 18 amino acids. The germline gives CDR1 SGDLS, CDR2 YYNGEE. The CDR3 spells CASSVGSGLAGRTDTQYF. Here the CDR3 DNA reads TGTGCCAGCAGCGTAGGTTCGGGACTAGCGGGCCGCACAGATACGCAGTATTTT.

This rearrangement joins TRBV7-2 to TRBJ2-5; the D gene is possibly TRBD2 (7 bases). The CDR3 loop spans 15 amino acids. CDR1 and CDR2 from the germline V gene are SGHTA and FQGNSA. Trimming removed 5 bases at V and 7 bases at J, with 20 bases between. CDR3 residues: CASSLHLAEGVTQYF. In DNA form, the CDR3 reads TGTGCCAGCAGCCTCCACCTAGCGGAGGGGGTGACCCAGTACTTC.

V gene TRBV9 combines with J gene TRBJ2-3; D is unclear. The CDR3 loop spans 11 amino acids. V was clipped by 3 bases and J by 6 bases, with 5 bases between them. CDR1 is SGDLS, CDR2 YYNGEE, per germline. The CDR3 region is CASSAVDTQYF. In nucleotides, the CDR3 is TGTGCCAGCAGCGCTGTCGATACGCAGTATTTT.